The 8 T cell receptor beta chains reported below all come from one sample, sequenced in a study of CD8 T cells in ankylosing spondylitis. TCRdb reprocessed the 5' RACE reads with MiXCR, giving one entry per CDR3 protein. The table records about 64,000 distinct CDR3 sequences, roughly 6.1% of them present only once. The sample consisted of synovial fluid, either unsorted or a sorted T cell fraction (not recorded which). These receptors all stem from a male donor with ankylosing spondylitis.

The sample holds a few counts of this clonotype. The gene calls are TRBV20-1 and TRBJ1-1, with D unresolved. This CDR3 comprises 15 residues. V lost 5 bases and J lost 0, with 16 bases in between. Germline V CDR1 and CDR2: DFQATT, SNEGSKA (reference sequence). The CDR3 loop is CSAPLPLGLNTEAFF. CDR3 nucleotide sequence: TGCAGTGCTCCCTTACCCCTCGGGTTGAACACTGAAGCTTTCTTT.

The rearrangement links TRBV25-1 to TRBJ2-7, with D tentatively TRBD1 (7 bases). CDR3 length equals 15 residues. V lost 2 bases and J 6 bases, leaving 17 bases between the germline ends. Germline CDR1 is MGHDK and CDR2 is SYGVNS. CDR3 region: CASSERQGGPSEQYF. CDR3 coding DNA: TGTGCCAGCAGTGAAAGACAGGGAGGTCCCTCCGAGCAGTACTTC.

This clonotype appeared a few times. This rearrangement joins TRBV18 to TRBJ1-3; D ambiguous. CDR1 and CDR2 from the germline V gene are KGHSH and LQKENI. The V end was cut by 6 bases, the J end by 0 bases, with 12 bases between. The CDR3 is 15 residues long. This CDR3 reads CASSTVPSSGNTIYF. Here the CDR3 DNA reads TGTGCCAGCTCCACCGTTCCGAGCTCTGGAAACACCATATATTTT. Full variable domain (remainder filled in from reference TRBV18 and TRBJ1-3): NAGVMQNPRHLVRRRGQEARLRCSPMKGHSHVYWYRQLPEEGLKFMVYLQKENIIDESGMPKERFSAEFPKEGPSILRIQQVVRGDSAAYFCASSTVPSSGNTIYFGEGSWLTVV.

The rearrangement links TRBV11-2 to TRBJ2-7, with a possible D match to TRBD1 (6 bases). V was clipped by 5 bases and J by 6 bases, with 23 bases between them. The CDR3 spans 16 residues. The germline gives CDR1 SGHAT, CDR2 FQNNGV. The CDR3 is CASSGLGQNNKGEQYF. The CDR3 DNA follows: TGTGCCAGCAGCGGACTCGGACAGAACAATAAGGGCGAGCAGTACTTC.

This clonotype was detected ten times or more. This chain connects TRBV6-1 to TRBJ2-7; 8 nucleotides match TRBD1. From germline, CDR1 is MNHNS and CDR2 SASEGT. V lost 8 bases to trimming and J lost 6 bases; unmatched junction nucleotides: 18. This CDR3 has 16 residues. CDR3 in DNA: TGTGCCAGCGCTCCAACTAGGAGGACAGGGTCGACCGAGCAGTACTTC. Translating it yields CASAPTRRTGSTEQYF.

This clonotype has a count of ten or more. DNA of the CDR3: TGTGCCAGCAGCTTTGGGGCGGGAAACTATGGCTACACCTTC. Protein: CASSFGAGNYGYTF. The rearrangement uses TRBV11-2 and TRBJ1-2; tentative D call: TRBD1 (5 bases). V lost 3 bases and J 2 bases, leaving 10 bases between the germline ends. The CDR3 runs 14 residues. Per the germline V gene, CDR1 is SGHAT and CDR2 is FQNNGV.

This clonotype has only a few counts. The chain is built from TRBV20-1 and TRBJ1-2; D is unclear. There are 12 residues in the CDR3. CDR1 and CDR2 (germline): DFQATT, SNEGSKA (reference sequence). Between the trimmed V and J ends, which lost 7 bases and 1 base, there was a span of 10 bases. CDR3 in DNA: TGCAGTGTCTTTTGGGGTAACTATGGCTACACCTTC. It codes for CSVFWGNYGYTF.

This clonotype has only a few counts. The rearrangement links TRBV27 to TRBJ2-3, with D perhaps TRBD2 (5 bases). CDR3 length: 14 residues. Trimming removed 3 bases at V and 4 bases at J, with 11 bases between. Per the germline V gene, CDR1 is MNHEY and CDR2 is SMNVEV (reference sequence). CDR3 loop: CASSLRVPPDTQYF. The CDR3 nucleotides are TGTGCCAGCAGTTTGAGGGTCCCGCCAGATACGCAGTATTTT.